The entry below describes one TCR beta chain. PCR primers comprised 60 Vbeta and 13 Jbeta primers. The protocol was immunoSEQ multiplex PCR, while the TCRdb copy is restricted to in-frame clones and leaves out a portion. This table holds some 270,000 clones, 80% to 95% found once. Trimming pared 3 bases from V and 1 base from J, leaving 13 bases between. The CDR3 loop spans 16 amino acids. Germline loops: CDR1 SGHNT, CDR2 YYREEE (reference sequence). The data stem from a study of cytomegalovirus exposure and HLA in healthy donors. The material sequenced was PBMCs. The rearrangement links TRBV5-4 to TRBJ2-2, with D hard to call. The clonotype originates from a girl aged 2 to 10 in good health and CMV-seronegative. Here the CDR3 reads CASSSPFGLNTGELFF. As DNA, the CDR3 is TGTGCCAGCAGCTCCCCTTTTGGCCTGAACACCGGGGAGCTGTTTTTT.